These 29 T cell receptor beta chains came from one sample sequenced in a study of cytomegalovirus exposure and HLA in healthy donors. Repertoires were generated with immunoSEQ multiplex PCR, while TCRdb's copy carries only in-frame clones and drops some. The top ten clones hold over 2% of a sample with about 150,000 clones, just over 85% of them seen once. Material for sequencing was PBMCs. These receptors came from a human donor in good health.

The chain uses TRBV15 and TRBJ1-1; 10 bases are shared with TRBD1. This CDR3 has 18 residues. Germline V lookup: CDR1 LNHNV, CDR2 YYDKDF (reference sequence). V was clipped by 2 bases and J by 0 bases; unmatched bases: 9. CDR3 in DNA: TGTGCCACCAGCAGAACACTGGGACAGGGGTTTCTGAACACTGAAGCTTTCTTT. Translated: CATSRTLGQGFLNTEAFF.

The chain uses TRBV28 and TRBJ2-3; no clear D. This CDR3 region has 14 residues. Trimming cost V 5 bases and J 4 bases, with 13 bases left between them. Per germline, CDR1 MDHEN and CDR2 SYDVKM. The CDR3 is CASSQASSADTQYF. The CDR3 DNA sequence: TGTGCCAGCAGTCAAGCCTCCTCCGCAGATACGCAGTATTTT.

This chain joins TRBV5-1 and TRBJ2-2; TRBD2 agrees at 13 bases. The CDR3 is 21 amino acids. Germline CDR1 is SGHRS and CDR2 is YFSETQ. V lost 4 bases, J lost 6 bases, and 21 bases stayed unmatched. The CDR3 protein is CASSGWGLGLAGVPPAGELFF. Written as DNA, the CDR3 is TGCGCCAGCAGCGGATGGGGCCTAGGACTAGCGGGAGTACCGCCGGCCGGGGAGCTGTTTTTT.

This clone has only a few counts. The same CDR3 can be traced to other DNA sequences in this sample. The genes are TRBV30 and TRBJ1-5; TRBD1 matches 8 bases. V was clipped by 5 bases and J by 4 bases; unmatched bases: 4. The CDR3 spans 13 residues. Germline-derived CDR1 and CDR2 are GTSNPN and SVGIG (reference sequence). Here the CDR3 DNA reads TGTGCCTGGTCCCGACAGGGGAATCAGCCCCAGCATTTT. Amino acids: CAWSRQGNQPQHF.

CDR3 sequence: CASSFPGGGTDTQYF. The CDR3 DNA reads TGTGCCAGCAGCTTCCCAGGGGGCGGCACAGATACGCAGTATTTT. The V call is TRBV7-9, the J call TRBJ2-3; 8 positions match TRBD1. Germline assignment: CDR1 SEHNR and CDR2 FQNEAQ (reference sequence). Trimming removed 3 bases from V and 1 base from J; junction bases left unmatched: 3. This CDR3 has 15 amino acids.

The V call is TRBV7-3, the J call TRBJ1-6; a possible D gene is TRBD1 (6 bases). The CDR3 runs to 14 residues. The ends were cut back, 2 bases at V and 10 bases at J, with 12 bases in the middle. In germline, CDR1 is SGHTA, CDR2 FQGTGA. CDR3 amino acids: CASSLQGSNSPLHF. In nucleotides, the CDR3 is TGTGCCAGCAGCTTACAGGGGTCGAACTCACCCCTCCACTTT. The entire variable domain, with the rest obtained from reference TRBV7-3 and TRBJ1-6, is as follows: GAGVSQTPSNKVTEKGKYVELRCDPISGHTALYWYRQSLGQGPEFLIYFQGTGAADDSGLPNDRFFAVRPEGSVSTLKIQRTERGDSAVYLCASSLQGSNSPLHFGNGTRLTVT.

The V call is TRBV29-1, the J call TRBJ2-3, with D maybe TRBD2 (7 bases). The germline V and J ends were trimmed by 3 bases and 0 bases, with 19 bases remaining between them. Germline lookup yields CDR1 SQVTM and CDR2 ANQGSEA. The CDR3 is 17 residues long. In DNA, the CDR3 is TGCAGCGTTGAGGGGGCTAGCGGAGCCACGAGCACAGATACGCAGTATTTT. This encodes CSVEGASGATSTDTQYF.

The V and J genes are TRBV20-1 and TRBJ2-1; TRBD1 might be the D (5 bases). Germline V gene lookup returns CDR1 DFQATT and CDR2 SNEGSKA (reference sequence). CDR3 length: 10 amino acids. V shed 6 bases and J shed 15 bases, with 15 bases lying between them. CDR3 nucleotides: TGCAGTGCAGCTCAGGGAACGGGGTTCTTC. Protein product: CSAAQGTGFF.

J is TRBJ2-3 and V is TRBV5-1; TRBD1 might be the D (6 bases). The V end lost 2 bases, the J end lost 2 bases, and 12 bases lay between the germline ends. The germline CDR1 and CDR2 sequences are SGHRS and YFSETQ. The CDR3 has 15 residues. CDR3 region: CASSFAGASTDTQYF. Written as DNA, the CDR3 is TGCGCCAGCAGCTTTGCAGGGGCCTCCACAGATACGCAGTATTTT. The full variable domain, its missing parts supplied by reference TRBV5-1 and TRBJ2-3, is KAGVTQTPRYLIKTRGQQVTLSCSPISGHRSVSWYQQTPGQGLQFLFEYFSETQRNKGNFPGRFSGRQFSNSRSEMNVSTLELGDSALYLCASSFAGASTDTQYFGPGTRLTVL.

The chain is built from TRBV7-3 and TRBJ2-6; D is possibly TRBD2 (5 bases). The CDR3 totals 16 residues. CDR1 SGHTA and CDR2 FQGTGA come from the germline V gene. The V end was cut by 5 bases, the J end by 4 bases, with 15 bases between. CDR3 region: CASSPLSGRGANVLTF. CDR3 nucleotides: TGTGCCAGCAGCCCGCTGTCGGGGAGAGGGGCCAACGTCCTGACTTTC.

This chain connects TRBV14 to TRBJ2-3, with D possibly matching TRBD1 (5 bases). Germline V gives CDR1 SGHDN, CDR2 FVKESK. The V end was cut by 0 bases, the J end by 1 base, with 14 bases between. The CDR3 length is 17 residues. CDR3 in amino acids: CASSQDGATAGTDTQYF. Here the CDR3 DNA reads TGTGCCAGCAGCCAAGATGGGGCAACGGCGGGCACAGATACGCAGTATTTT.

This chain links TRBV29-1 with TRBJ1-1; 8 bases match TRBD1. V gave up 8 bases and J gave up 3 bases; unmatched junction bases: 5. The CDR3 has 12 residues. Germline CDR1 is SQVTM and CDR2 is ANQGSEA. The CDR3 DNA is TGCAGCTCCAGGGGGCTAGACACTGAAGCTTTCTTT. Translated: CSSRGLDTEAFF.

The genes are TRBV4-1 and TRBJ2-1; 10 bases agree with TRBD1. The V gene's germline CDR1 is MGHRA and CDR2 YSYEKL. V was pared by 4 bases and J by 5 bases, with 5 bases of the junction left unmatched. The CDR3 extends over 15 amino acids. The DNA for the CDR3 is TGCGCCAGCAGCCCACCGGGACAGGGGCACAATGAGCAGTTCTTC. It yields the protein CASSPPGQGHNEQFF.

This clone was picked up one time. The chain carries TRBV4-1 and TRBJ1-2; D not resolved. This CDR3 spans 15 amino acids. V was cut by 1 base and J by 4 bases, with 13 bases left in between. The V gene's germline CDR1 is MGHRA and CDR2 YSYEKL. CDR3 region: CASSQVTGTVYGYTF. The CDR3 DNA is TGCGCCAGCAGCCAAGTGACGGGAACCGTCTATGGCTACACCTTC.

The rearrangement joins TRBV4-1 to TRBJ1-1; maybe TRBD1 (5 bases). Trimming pared 3 bases from V and 2 bases from J, leaving 13 bases between. The germline V gene has CDR1 MGHRA and CDR2 YSYEKL. The CDR3 totals 15 residues. Here the CDR3 reads CASSQWGGVNTEAFF. The CDR3 bases are TGCGCCAGCAGCCAGTGGGGCGGAGTAAACACTGAAGCTTTCTTT.

The rearrangement joins TRBV2 to TRBJ2-7; no clear D gene. Trimming stripped 5 bases from V and 3 bases from J, with 8 bases between. Germline CDR1 is SNHLY and CDR2 is FYNNEI. This CDR3 comprises 12 residues. The CDR3 DNA reads as TGTGCCAGCAGTCTAGACCTCTACGAGCAGTACTTC. Translating gives CASSLDLYEQYF.

The rearrangement links TRBV19 to TRBJ2-7; TRBD1 matches 9 bases. Germline lookup yields CDR1 LNHDA and CDR2 SQIVND (reference sequence). The CDR3 contains 14 residues. The junction had 2 bases not matched to a gene; V was cut back by 5 bases and J by 0 bases. CDR3 protein: CASSRQGVSYEQYF. CDR3 DNA: TGTGCCAGTAGTCGACAGGGGGTCTCCTACGAGCAGTACTTC.

This clone came up a few times. The chain combines TRBV2 with TRBJ1-2; D perhaps matches TRBD1 (6 bases). From germline, CDR1 is SNHLY and CDR2 FYNNEI. CDR3 length equals 11 residues. Deletions cut 10 bases from V and 2 bases from J, with 8 bases between. CDR3 in DNA: TGTGCCACCGGACAGAACTATGGCTACACCTTC. The encoded protein is CATGQNYGYTF. The entire variable domain, with the rest obtained from reference TRBV2 and TRBJ1-2, is as follows: EPEVTQTPSHQVTQMGQEVILRCVPISNHLYFYWYRQILGQKVEFLVSFYNNEISEKSEIFDDQFSVERPDGSNFTLKIRSTKLEDSAMYFCATGQNYGYTFGSGTRLTVV.

Only one count was recorded for this clone. This sequence joins TRBV27 and TRBJ2-5, with a possible D match to TRBD1 (6 bases). Trimming removed 6 bases at V and 1 base at J, with 12 bases between. The CDR3 covers 14 residues. The germline V gene has CDR1 MNHEY and CDR2 SMNVEV (reference sequence). Written as DNA, the CDR3 is TGTGCCAGCAGCAAGTACAGGGTCCAAGAGACCCAGTACTTC. Protein product: CASSKYRVQETQYF.

The chain links TRBV6-5 to TRBJ1-4; D is perhaps TRBD1 (6 bases). This CDR3 is built from 14 residues. Trimming took off 6 bases at V and 10 bases at J, with 18 bases between the two ends. Germline-derived CDR1 and CDR2 are MNHEY and SVGAGI. CDR3 amino acids: CASRLKTGYRKLFF. CDR3 nucleotides: TGTGCCAGCAGGCTAAAAACAGGGTATCGAAAACTGTTTTTT.

The CDR3 is CASWDTHSYGYTF. The CDR3 bases are TGTGCCAGCTGGGACACCCACTCCTATGGCTACACCTTC. The J gene is TRBJ1-2, the V gene TRBV28, with D possibly being TRBD1 (6 bases). The CDR3 runs to 13 residues. Trimming left V 8 bases short and J 4 bases short, with 14 bases between. Germline values: CDR1 MDHEN, CDR2 SYDVKM.

V and J are TRBV2 and TRBJ1-1; a possible D gene is TRBD1 (6 bases). Germline-derived CDR1 and CDR2 are SNHLY and FYNNEI. V dropped 3 bases and J dropped 3 bases, with 11 bases sitting between them. The CDR3 loop spans 14 amino acids. The CDR3 coding sequence is TGTGCCAGCAGTGAGAGGACAGCGGACACTGAAGCTTTCTTT. This encodes CASSERTADTEAFF.

The chain links TRBV7-2 to TRBJ1-1; D remains ambiguous. In germline, CDR1 is SGHTA, CDR2 FQGNSA. The germline V and J ends were trimmed by 5 bases and 4 bases, with 14 bases remaining between them. The CDR3 consists of 14 residues. The CDR3 reads CASSVYDGSTEAFF. The CDR3, as DNA: TGTGCCAGCAGCGTATACGATGGGAGCACTGAAGCTTTCTTT.

This clone was observed once. The chain employs TRBV7-8 and TRBJ2-3; 8 nucleotides line up with TRBD2. Per germline, CDR1 SGHVS and CDR2 FQNEAQ. The CDR3 sequence is 17 residues long. After removal of 3 bases from V and 6 bases from J, the junction contained 14 bases not matched to a gene. In DNA form, the CDR3 reads TGTGCCAGCAGCTTTCTAAGCGGGAGTATCCAGGGTGATACGCAGTATTTT. Protein: CASSFLSGSIQGDTQYF.

This chain joins TRBV6-1 and TRBJ2-7; D perhaps matches TRBD1 (6 bases). Trimming removed 2 bases at V and 3 bases at J, with 14 bases between. This CDR3 has 15 amino acids. Germline values: CDR1 MNHNS, CDR2 SASEGT. This CDR3 is CASSEIWQDSYEQYF. In DNA form, the CDR3 reads TGTGCCAGCAGTGAAATCTGGCAGGACAGCTACGAGCAGTACTTC.

This clone was counted once. This chain joins TRBV11-2 and TRBJ2-7; 7 bases agree with TRBD1. This CDR3 has 15 residues. Germline V CDR1 and CDR2: SGHAT, FQNNGV. Trimming took 3 bases from V and 3 from J; bases not matched to a gene: 8. CDR3 sequence: CASSLAGGTFYEQYF. In nucleotides, the CDR3 is TGTGCCAGCAGCTTGGCAGGGGGTACTTTCTACGAGCAGTACTTC.

The chain links TRBV10-1 to TRBJ2-3, with 11 bases fitting TRBD2. The CDR3 has 16 amino acids. V lost 2 bases to trimming and J lost 4 bases; unmatched junction nucleotides: 5. Per the germline V gene, CDR1 is WNHNN and CDR2 is SYGVQD (reference sequence). This CDR3 is CASSEGSGRASDTQYF. Here the CDR3 DNA reads TGCGCCAGCAGTGAGGGTAGCGGGAGGGCCTCAGATACGCAGTATTTT.

The CDR3 loop is CASSEKSGGRLVYGYTF. The CDR3 coding sequence is TGTGCCAGCAGTGAAAAGTCAGGGGGCCGGTTAGTCTATGGCTACACCTTC. The rearrangement uses TRBV2 and TRBJ1-2; 8 bases match TRBD1. V lost 2 bases and J lost 4; bases outside the gene matches: 12. The CDR3 is made up of 17 amino acids. Germline-derived CDR1 and CDR2 are SNHLY and FYNNEI. The variable domain in full, with the rest retrieved from reference TRBV2 and TRBJ1-2, is EPEVTQTPSHQVTQMGQEVILRCVPISNHLYFYWYRQILGQKVEFLVSFYNNEISEKSEIFDDQFSVERPDGSNFTLKIRSTKLEDSAMYFCASSEKSGGRLVYGYTFGSGTRLTVV.

This chain connects TRBV11-2 to TRBJ2-1; D is possibly TRBD2 (5 bases). CDR1 is SGHAT and CDR2 is FQNNGV in the germline V gene. This CDR3 region has 16 residues. The germline V and J ends were trimmed by 1 base and 2 bases, with 12 bases remaining between them. This CDR3 reads CASSLVGSSAYNEQFF. In nucleotides, the CDR3 is TGTGCCAGCAGCTTAGTGGGGAGCAGCGCCTACAATGAGCAGTTCTTC.